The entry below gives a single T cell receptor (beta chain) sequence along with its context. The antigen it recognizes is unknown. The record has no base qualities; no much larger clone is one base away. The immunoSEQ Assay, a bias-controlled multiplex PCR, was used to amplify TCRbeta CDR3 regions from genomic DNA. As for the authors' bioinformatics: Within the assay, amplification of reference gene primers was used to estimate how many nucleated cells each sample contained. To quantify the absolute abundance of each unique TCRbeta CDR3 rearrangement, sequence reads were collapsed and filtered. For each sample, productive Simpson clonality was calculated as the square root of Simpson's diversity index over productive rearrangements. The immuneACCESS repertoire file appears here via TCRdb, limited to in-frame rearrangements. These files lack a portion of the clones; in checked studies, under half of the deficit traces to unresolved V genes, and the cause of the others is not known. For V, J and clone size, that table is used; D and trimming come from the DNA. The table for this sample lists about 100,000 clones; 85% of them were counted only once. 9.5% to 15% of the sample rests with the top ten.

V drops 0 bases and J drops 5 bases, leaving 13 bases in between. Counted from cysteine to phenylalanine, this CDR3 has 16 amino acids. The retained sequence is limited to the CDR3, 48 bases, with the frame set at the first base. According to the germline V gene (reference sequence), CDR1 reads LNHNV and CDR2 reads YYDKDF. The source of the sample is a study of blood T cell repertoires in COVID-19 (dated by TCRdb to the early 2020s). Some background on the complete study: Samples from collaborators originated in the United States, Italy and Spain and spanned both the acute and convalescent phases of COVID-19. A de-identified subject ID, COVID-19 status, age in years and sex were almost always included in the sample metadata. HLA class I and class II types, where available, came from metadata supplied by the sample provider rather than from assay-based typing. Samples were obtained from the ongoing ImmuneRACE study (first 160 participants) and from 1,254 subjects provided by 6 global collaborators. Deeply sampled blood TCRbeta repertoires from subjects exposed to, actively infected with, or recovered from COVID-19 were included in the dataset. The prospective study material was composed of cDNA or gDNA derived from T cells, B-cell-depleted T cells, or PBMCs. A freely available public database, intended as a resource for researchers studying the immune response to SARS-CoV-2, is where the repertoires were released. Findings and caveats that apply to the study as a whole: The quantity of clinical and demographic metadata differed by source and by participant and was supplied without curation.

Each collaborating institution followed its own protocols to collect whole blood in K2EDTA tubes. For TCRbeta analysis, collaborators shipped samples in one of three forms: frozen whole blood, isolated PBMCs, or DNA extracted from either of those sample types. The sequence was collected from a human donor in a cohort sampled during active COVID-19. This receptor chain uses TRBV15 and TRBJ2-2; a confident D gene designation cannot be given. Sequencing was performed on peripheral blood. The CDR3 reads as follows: CATSRDLPGVTGELFF. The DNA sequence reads TGTGCCACCAGCAGAGATTTGCCTGGAGTTACCGGGGAGCTGTTTTTT.